Below are 15 T cell receptor beta chains sequenced from a single sample in a study of blood T cell repertoires in COVID-19. Clones were sequenced by immunoSEQ multiplex PCR, and TCRdb holds only the in-frame ones, with some missing. The sample has roughly 150,000 clones; around nine tenths are singletons. The sample comprised peripheral blood. These receptors were obtained from a woman older than 75 with COVID-19, enrolled during active disease.

This chain joins TRBV28 and TRBJ1-5; D unresolved. V lost 6 bases to trimming and J lost 3 bases, with 18 bases between them. CDR1 is MDHEN and CDR2 is SYDVKM in the germline V gene. The CDR3 consists of 16 residues. The CDR3 sequence is CASSLAGTNTNQPQHF. CDR3 bases: TGTGCCAGCAGCCTGGCAGGCACGAACACCAATCAGCCCCAGCATTTT.

The chain couples TRBV14 to TRBJ1-6; TRBD1 matches at 8 bases. The CDR3 is 15 amino acids. Unmatched junction bases numbered 4, after V lost 2 bases and J lost 7 bases. Germline lookup yields CDR1 SGHDN and CDR2 FVKESK. This CDR3 reads CASSQRQGLNSPLHF. DNA for the CDR3: TGTGCCAGCAGCCAACGACAGGGGTTGAATTCACCCCTCCACTTT.

This clone showed up just once. The chain combines TRBV6-1 with TRBJ2-2; D possibly corresponds to TRBD1 (6 bases). The CDR3 is 14 residues long. Germline loops: CDR1 MNHNS, CDR2 SASEGT. The V end was cut by 2 bases, the J end by 4 bases, with 8 bases between. CDR3: CASSETGITGELFF. CDR3 DNA: TGTGCCAGCAGTGAAACAGGGATCACCGGGGAGCTGTTTTTT.

This rearrangement joins TRBV28 to TRBJ2-6; no definite D call. The length of the CDR3 is 14 residues. The germline V gene encodes CDR1 MDHEN and CDR2 SYDVKM. V lost 3 bases and J lost 2, with 5 bases in between. Written as DNA, the CDR3 is TGTGCCAGCAGTTTGAGTACTGGGGCCAACGTCCTGACTTTC. It is translated as CASSLSTGANVLTF.

This chain joins TRBV6-6 and TRBJ2-1; 9 positions match TRBD2. CDR3 length equals 16 residues. The trim removed 4 bases at V and 0 bases at J, leaving 4 bases unmatched. Germline CDR1 is MNHNY and CDR2 is SVGAGI (reference sequence). For the CDR3, the DNA is TGTGCCAGCAGTTCGTCTAGCGGGAACTCCTACAATGAGCAGTTCTTC. It is translated as CASSSSSGNSYNEQFF.

V usage is TRBV11-1 and J usage is TRBJ2-7; D gene unclear. Germline CDR1 SGHAT, CDR2 FQDESV (reference sequence). This CDR3 spans 11 amino acids. With 4 bases removed from V and 2 bases from J, the gap between germline ends came to 3 bases. CDR3 protein: CASSSAYEQYF. The DNA of the CDR3 is TGTGCCAGCAGCTCAGCCTACGAGCAGTACTTC.

The rearrangement joins TRBV19 to TRBJ1-1; a possible D gene is TRBD1 (5 bases). The germline gives CDR1 LNHDA, CDR2 SQIVND (reference sequence). The V gene lost 6 bases and the J gene lost 0 bases, with 11 bases spanning the gap. The CDR3 sequence is 14 residues long. CDR3 coding DNA: TGTGCCAGTAGACCCAGGGTTATGAACACTGAAGCTTTCTTT. The encoded protein is CASRPRVMNTEAFF.

V gene TRBV19 combines with J gene TRBJ2-4; TRBD2 aligns across 15 bases. Germline values: CDR1 LNHDA, CDR2 SQIVND (reference sequence). Trimming removed 10 bases from V and 4 bases from J; junction bases left unmatched: 5. This CDR3 has 15 amino acids. In DNA form, the CDR3 reads TGTGCCATTGGGACTAGCGGGGGGCAGAAAAACATTCAGTACTTC. Translation gives CAIGTSGGQKNIQYF.

On this clone itself: At one of its ends the junction is not consistent with the germline gene, which may arise from a read error. The V call is TRBV24-1, the J call TRBJ2-1, with 7 bases that match TRBD2. The CDR3 runs 14 residues. The germline V gene encodes CDR1 KGHDR and CDR2 SFDVKD. In DNA form, the CDR3 reads TGTGCCACCAGTGACAACGTGGGGGGGAAGGATTTGATCTTC. Protein product: CATSDNVGGKDLIF.

V is TRBV7-9 and J is TRBJ2-7; 7 bases agree with TRBD1. Germline V gives CDR1 SEHNR, CDR2 FQNEAQ (reference sequence). This CDR3 is 15 amino acids long. Trimming cost V 5 bases and J 5 bases; bases outside gene matches: 12. The CDR3 DNA reads TGTGCCAGCAGCCTTTGGGTGGGACAGACGGACGAGCAGTACTTC. Its protein product is CASSLWVGQTDEQYF.

The rearrangement uses TRBV10-3 and TRBJ2-7; 7 positions agree with TRBD2. V was pared by 11 bases and J by 6 bases, with 7 bases of the junction left unmatched. Germline loops: CDR1 ENHRY, CDR2 SYGVKD. The CDR3 has 11 amino acids. In DNA form, the CDR3 reads TGTGCCGTTACCCCGGGGGGCGAGCAGTACTTC. Translated, it gives CAVTPGGEQYF.

This clone was recorded a few times. The chain recombines TRBV7-2 with TRBJ2-2; the D gene is possibly TRBD1 (6 bases). This CDR3 comprises 15 residues. Germline V lookup: CDR1 SGHTA, CDR2 FQGNSA. The V gene lost 5 bases and the J gene lost 2 bases, with 12 bases spanning the gap. CDR3: CASSVDRRNTGELFF. The CDR3, as DNA: TGTGCCAGCAGCGTAGACAGGCGAAACACCGGGGAGCTGTTTTTT.

The chain is built from TRBV6-5 and TRBJ2-3; 8 nucleotides agree with TRBD1. J was trimmed by 6 bases and V by 10 bases; bases with no gene match: 12. CDR3 length equals 14 residues. CDR1 and CDR2 from the germline V gene are MNHEY and SVGAGI. The chain's CDR3 is CATVDRAPSDTQYF. In nucleotides, the CDR3 is TGTGCCACAGTGGACAGGGCCCCTTCGGATACGCAGTATTTT.

This rearrangement joins TRBV7-2 to TRBJ1-4; D unresolved. The ends were cut back, 4 bases at V and 8 bases at J, with 20 bases in the middle. The CDR3 contains 16 residues. In germline, CDR1 is SGHTA, CDR2 FQGNSA. For the CDR3, the DNA is TGTGCCAGCAGCTCAGCAGGAGGAGCGACGGGAGAAAAACTGTTTTTT. Translated, it gives CASSSAGGATGEKLFF.

This chain uses TRBV4-2 with TRBJ1-5; 11 bases map to TRBD1. The CDR3 has 15 amino acids. After removal of 6 bases from V and 5 bases from J, the junction contained 6 bases not matched to a gene. From germline, CDR1 is LGHNA and CDR2 YNFKEQ. The CDR3 bases are TGTGCCAGCAGTCTGGACAGGGGGCAGGATCAGCCCCAGCATTTT. It yields the protein CASSLDRGQDQPQHF.